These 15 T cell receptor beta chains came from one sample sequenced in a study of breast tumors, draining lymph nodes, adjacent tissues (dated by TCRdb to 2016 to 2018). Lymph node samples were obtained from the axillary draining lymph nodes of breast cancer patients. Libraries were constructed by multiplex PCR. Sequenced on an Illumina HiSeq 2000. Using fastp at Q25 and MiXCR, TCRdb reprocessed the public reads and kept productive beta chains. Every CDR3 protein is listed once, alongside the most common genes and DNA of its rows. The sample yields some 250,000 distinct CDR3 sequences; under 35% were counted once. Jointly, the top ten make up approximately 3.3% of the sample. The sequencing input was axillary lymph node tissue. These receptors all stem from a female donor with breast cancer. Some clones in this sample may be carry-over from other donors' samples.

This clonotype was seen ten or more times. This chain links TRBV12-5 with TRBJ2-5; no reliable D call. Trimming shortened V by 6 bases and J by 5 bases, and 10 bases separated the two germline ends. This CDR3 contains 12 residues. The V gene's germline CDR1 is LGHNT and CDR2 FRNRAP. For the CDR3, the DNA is TGTGCTAGTGGCGGAAACCTGGAGACCCAGTACTTC. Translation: CASGGNLETQYF.

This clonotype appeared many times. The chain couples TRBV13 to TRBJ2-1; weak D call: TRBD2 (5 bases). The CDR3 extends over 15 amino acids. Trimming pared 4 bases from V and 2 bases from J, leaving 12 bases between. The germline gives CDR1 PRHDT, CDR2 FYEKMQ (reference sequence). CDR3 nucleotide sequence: TGTGCCAGCAGCTCCCCGGACTCCCCCTACAATGAGCAGTTCTTC. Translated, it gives CASSSPDSPYNEQFF.

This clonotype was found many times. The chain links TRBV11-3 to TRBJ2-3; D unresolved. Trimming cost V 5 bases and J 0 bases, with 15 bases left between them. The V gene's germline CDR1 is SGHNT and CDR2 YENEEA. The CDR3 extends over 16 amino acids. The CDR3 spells CASSPGQDASTDTQYF. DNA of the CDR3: TGTGCCAGCAGCCCTGGGCAGGATGCTAGCACAGATACGCAGTATTTT.

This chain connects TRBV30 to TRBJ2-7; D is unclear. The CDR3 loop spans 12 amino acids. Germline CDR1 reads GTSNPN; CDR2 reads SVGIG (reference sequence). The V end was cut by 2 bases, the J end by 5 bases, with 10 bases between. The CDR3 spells CAWSPKVHEQYF. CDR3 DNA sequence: TGTGCCTGGAGTCCTAAAGTCCACGAGCAGTACTTC.

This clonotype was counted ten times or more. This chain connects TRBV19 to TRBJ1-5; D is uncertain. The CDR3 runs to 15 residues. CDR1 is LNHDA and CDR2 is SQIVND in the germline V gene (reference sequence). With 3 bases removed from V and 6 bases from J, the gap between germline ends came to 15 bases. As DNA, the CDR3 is TGTGCCAGTAGTATCCCCACAAGGCTAGGTCAGCCCCAGCATTTT. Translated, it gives CASSIPTRLGQPQHF. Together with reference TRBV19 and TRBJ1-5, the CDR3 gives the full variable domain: DGGITQSPKYLFRKEGQNVTLSCEQNLNHDAMYWYRQDPGQGLRLIYYSQIVNDFQKGDIAEGYSVSREKKESFPLTVTSAQKNPTAFYLCASSIPTRLGQPQHFGDGTRLSIL.

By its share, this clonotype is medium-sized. CDR3 loop: CASSGDRYNSPLHF. The CDR3 bases are TGTGCCAGCAGTGGGGACAGGTATAATTCACCCCTCCACTTT. The chain is built from TRBV6-1 and TRBJ1-6, with 8 bases aligning to TRBD1. CDR3 size: 14 residues. CDR1 is MNHNS and CDR2 is SASEGT in the germline V gene. V was pared by 4 bases and J by 4 bases, with 0 bases of the junction left unmatched.

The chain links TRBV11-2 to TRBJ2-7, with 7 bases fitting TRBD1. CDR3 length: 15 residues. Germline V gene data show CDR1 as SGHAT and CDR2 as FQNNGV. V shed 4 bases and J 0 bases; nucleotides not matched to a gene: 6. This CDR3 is CASSSPTGTSYEQYF. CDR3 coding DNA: TGTGCCAGCAGCTCACCGACAGGGACCTCCTACGAGCAGTACTTC.

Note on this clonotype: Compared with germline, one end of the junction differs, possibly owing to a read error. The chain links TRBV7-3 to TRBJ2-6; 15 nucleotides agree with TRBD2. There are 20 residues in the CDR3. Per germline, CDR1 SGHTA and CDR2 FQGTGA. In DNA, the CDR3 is TGTGCCAGCAGCCCTGGGACTAGCGGGGGGCCGCGCTCTCGGGCCAACGTCCTGACTTTC. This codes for CASSPGTSGGPRSRANVLTF.

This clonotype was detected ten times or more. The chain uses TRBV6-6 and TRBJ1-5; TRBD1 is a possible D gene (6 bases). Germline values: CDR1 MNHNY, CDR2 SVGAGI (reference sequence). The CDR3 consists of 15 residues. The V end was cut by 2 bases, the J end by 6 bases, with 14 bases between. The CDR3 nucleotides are TGTGCCAGCAGTTACCCCGAAGGGGGAGTTCAGCCCCAGCATTTT. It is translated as CASSYPEGGVQPQHF.

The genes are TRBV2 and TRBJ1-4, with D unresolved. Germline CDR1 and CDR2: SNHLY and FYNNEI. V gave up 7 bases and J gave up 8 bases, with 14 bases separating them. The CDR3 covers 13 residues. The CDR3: CASIEGVREKLFF. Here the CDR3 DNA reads TGTGCCAGCATCGAGGGAGTTCGGGAAAAACTGTTTTTT.

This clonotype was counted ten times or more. CDR3 sequence: CASTGTLSYEQYF. The CDR3, as DNA: TGTGCCAGCACCGGGACCCTCTCCTACGAGCAGTACTTC. The chain carries TRBV6-5 and TRBJ2-7; D tentatively fits TRBD1 or TRBD2 (5 bases each). The CDR3 runs to 13 residues. The V gene's germline CDR1 is MNHEY and CDR2 SVGAGI. The V end lost 7 bases, the J end lost 0 bases, and 10 bases lay between the germline ends.

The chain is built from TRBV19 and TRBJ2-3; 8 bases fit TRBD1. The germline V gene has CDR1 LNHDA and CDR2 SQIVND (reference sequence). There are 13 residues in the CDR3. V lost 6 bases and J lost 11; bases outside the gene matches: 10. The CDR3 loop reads CASRQGGYNEQYF. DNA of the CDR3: TGTGCCAGTAGACAGGGGGGATACAATGAGCAGTATTTT.

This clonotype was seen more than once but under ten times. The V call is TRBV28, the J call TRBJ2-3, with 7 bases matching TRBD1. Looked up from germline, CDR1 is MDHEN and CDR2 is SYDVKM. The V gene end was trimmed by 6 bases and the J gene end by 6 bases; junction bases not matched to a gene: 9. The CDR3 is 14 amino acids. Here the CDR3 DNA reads TGTGCCAGCAGGTTGACAGGGCACTCGGATACGCAGTATTTT. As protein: CASRLTGHSDTQYF.

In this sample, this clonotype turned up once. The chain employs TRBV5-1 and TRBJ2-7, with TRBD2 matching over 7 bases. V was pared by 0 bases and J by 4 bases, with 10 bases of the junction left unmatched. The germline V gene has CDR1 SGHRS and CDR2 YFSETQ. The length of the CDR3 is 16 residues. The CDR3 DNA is TGCGCCAGCAGCTTGGCCTTCGGGGGGACCATATACGAGCAGTACTTC. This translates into CASSLAFGGTIYEQYF.

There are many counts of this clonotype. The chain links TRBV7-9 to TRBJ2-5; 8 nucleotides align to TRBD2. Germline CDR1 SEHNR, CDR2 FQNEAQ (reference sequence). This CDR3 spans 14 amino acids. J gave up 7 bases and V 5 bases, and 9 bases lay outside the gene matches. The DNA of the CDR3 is TGTGCCAGCAGCGATACTAGCGGTGTCGGGACCCAGTACTTC. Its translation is CASSDTSGVGTQYF.